These 2 T cell receptor beta chains were sequenced from one sample in a study of T-cell memory formation after mild COVID-19. In TCRdb, the 5' RACE reads were re-called with MiXCR into one record per CDR3 protein. The data contain around 420,000 distinct CDR3 sequences, 20% to 25% of them singletons. Sequencing was done on a sample of PBMCs or a T cell subset sorted from them (not recorded which). These receptors all come from an adult woman who had mild COVID-19 (a few samples of this study predate the infection). Cell type and time point are not known.

The chain has TRBV14 and TRBJ2-2; a weak D match, TRBD2 (7 bases). V lost 5 bases and J 2 bases, leaving 18 bases between the germline ends. CDR3 length: 17 residues. CDR1 SGHDN and CDR2 FVKESK come from the germline V gene. This CDR3 reads CASSKRDMGINTGELFF. CDR3 bases: TGTGCCAGCAGCAAGCGGGACATGGGGATCAACACCGGGGAGCTGTTTTTT.

The V call is TRBV7-8, the J call TRBJ2-1; 7 nucleotides agree with TRBD2. The V and J ends lost 4 bases and 8 bases, in that order; junction bases with no gene match: 5. Germline V CDR1 and CDR2: SGHVS, FQNEAQ. The CDR3 is made up of 13 amino acids. CDR3 sequence reads: CASSSRLAHEQFF. The CDR3, as DNA: TGTGCCAGCAGCTCAAGACTAGCCCATGAGCAGTTCTTC.